The 2 T cell receptor beta chains below all came from one sample that was sequenced in a study of post-analysis software for immune sequencing data. Study observations and caveats: Relative to controls, patients had a few TRBV segments at higher frequency, with TRBV5-6, TRBV5-1 and TRBV20-1 among these.

The library was made from cDNA and included unique molecular identifiers. Each CDR3 protein gets one entry after TCRdb re-called the PCR reads with MiXCR. The sample contains roughly 600,000 distinct CDR3 sequences, roughly 47% of which appear only once. What these receptors recognize is not known. Sequenced sample: blood. The receptor source for this set is a girl aged 10-17 years with multiple sclerosis.

The V and J genes are TRBV3-1 and TRBJ2-1; 7 nucleotides agree with TRBD1. There are 15 residues in the CDR3. From germline, CDR1 is LGHDT and CDR2 YNNKEL (reference sequence). The junction had 7 bases not matched to a gene; V was cut back by 4 bases and J by 4 bases. The CDR3 bases are TGTGCCAGCAGCCTTTCCGGGACAGTTTACAATGAGCAGTTCTTC. Its translation is CASSLSGTVYNEQFF.

V usage is TRBV12-3 or TRBV12-4 and J usage is TRBJ2-7, with TRBD1 identical over 9 bases. CDR3 size: 14 residues. Trimming removed 6 bases from V and 3 bases from J; junction bases left unmatched: 6. The CDR3, as DNA: TGTGCCAGCAGACTTCGGACAGGGGACTACGAGCAGTACTTC. Its protein is CASRLRTGDYEQYF.